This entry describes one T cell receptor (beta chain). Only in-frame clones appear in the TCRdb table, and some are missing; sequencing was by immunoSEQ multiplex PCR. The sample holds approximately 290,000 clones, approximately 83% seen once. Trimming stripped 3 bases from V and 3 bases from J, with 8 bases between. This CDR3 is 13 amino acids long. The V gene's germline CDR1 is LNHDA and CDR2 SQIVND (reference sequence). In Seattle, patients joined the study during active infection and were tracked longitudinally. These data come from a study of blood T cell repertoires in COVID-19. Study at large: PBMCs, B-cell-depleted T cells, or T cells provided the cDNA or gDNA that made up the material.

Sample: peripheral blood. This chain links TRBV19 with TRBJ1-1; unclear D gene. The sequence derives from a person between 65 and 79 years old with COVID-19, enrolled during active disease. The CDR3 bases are TGTGCCAGTAGTATGGTCGGGGACACTGAAGCTTTCTTT. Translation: CASSMVGDTEAFF. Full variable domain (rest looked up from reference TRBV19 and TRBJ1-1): DGGITQSPKYLFRKEGQNVTLSCEQNLNHDAMYWYRQDPGQGLRLIYYSQIVNDFQKGDIAEGYSVSREKKESFPLTVTSAQKNPTAFYLCASSMVGDTEAFFGQGTRLTVV.